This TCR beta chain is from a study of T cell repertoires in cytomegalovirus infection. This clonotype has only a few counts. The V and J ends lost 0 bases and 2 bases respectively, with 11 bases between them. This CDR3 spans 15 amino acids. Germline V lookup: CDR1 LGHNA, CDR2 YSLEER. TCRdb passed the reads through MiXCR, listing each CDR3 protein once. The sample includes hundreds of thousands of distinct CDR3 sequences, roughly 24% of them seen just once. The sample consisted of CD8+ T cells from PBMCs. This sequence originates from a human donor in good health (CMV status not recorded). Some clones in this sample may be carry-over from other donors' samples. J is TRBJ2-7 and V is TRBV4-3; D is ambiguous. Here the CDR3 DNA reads TGCGCCAGCAGCCAAGAGTACCACAGCCCCTACGAGCAGTACGTC. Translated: CASSQEYHSPYEQYV.